These T cell receptor beta chains were read from a single sample in a study of cytomegalovirus exposure and HLA in healthy donors. TCRdb's copy holds only in-frame clones and misses some; the assay was immunoSEQ multiplex PCR. The profile shows roughly 250,000 clones, almost 90% of them singletons. The sequenced sample consisted of PBMCs. The receptors shown here come from a woman under 30 in good health and CMV-seronegative. CDR3s include the opening cysteine and the closing phenylalanine or tryptophan. A D gene is named only where the DNA matches it firmly. Only part of the rows carry a size: once, few, many, or a class if the clone is expanded.

len	abundance	j_gene	v_gene	d_gene	CDR3aa	CDR3nt
15	.	TRBJ1-2	TRBV6-6	TRBD1	CASSSQDRGIYGYTF	TGTGCCAGCAGTTCACAGGACAGGGGTATCTATGGCTACACCTTC
17	few	TRBJ2-1	TRBV4-1	TRBD2	CASSQDSSAGGPYEQFF	TGCGCCAGCAGCCAAGATTCATCAGCGGGGGGGCCTTATGAGCAGTTCTTC
15	once	TRBJ1-1	TRBV19	TRBD1	CASSGTDRGSTEAFF	TGTGCCAGTAGTGGGACGGACAGGGGGTCGACTGAAGCTTTCTTT
13	.	TRBJ2-1	TRBV7-2	.	CASSLGTLGQQFF	TGTGCCAGCAGCTTAGGTACCCTCGGACAACAGTTCTTC
15	.	TRBJ2-3	TRBV5-1	TRBD2	CASSALAGGPDTQYF	TGCGCCAGCAGCGCCTTAGCGGGGGGGCCGGATACGCAGTATTTT
15	.	TRBJ2-1	TRBV11-3	.	CASSLGSGAYNEQFF	TGTGCCAGCAGCTTAGGTTCGGGGGCCTACAATGAGCAGTTCTTC
13	.	TRBJ1-1	TRBV29-1	.	CSVKQGMNTEAFF	TGCAGCGTCAAACAGGGTATGAACACTGAAGCTTTCTTT
14	.	TRBJ2-2	TRBV29-1	.	CSADGGYPTGELFF	TGCAGCGCCGATGGGGGGTACCCCACCGGGGAGCTGTTTTTT
15	.	TRBJ1-6	TRBV28	.	CASSPLESSVSPLHF	TGTGCCAGCAGTCCCCTGGAGAGTTCGGTTTCACCCCTCCACTTT
13	.	TRBJ2-7	TRBV6-1	.	CASSEDLAYEQYF	TGTGCCAGCAGTGAAGACTTAGCCTACGAGCAGTACTTC
16	once	TRBJ2-5	TRBV25-1	.	CASRLDGGGASTTQYF	TGTGCCAGCAGACTGGATGGCGGGGGCGCTTCGACGACCCAGTACTTC
16	.	TRBJ2-1	TRBV11-3	TRBD2	CASSSGLAGDGNEQFF	TGTGCCAGCAGCTCGGGACTAGCGGGGGATGGCAATGAGCAGTTCTTC
16	.	TRBJ1-1	TRBV30	.	CAWSVLGQGMNTEAFF	TGTGCCTGGAGTGTACTAGGCCAGGGGATGAACACTGAAGCTTTCTTT
16	.	TRBJ2-3	TRBV4-1	TRBD2	CASSQGGGGLTDTQYF	TGCGCCAGCAGCCAAGGGGGCGGGGGGCTCACAGATACGCAGTATTTT
15	.	TRBJ1-1	TRBV10-3	.	CAISGGVGADTEAFF	TGTGCCATCAGTGGGGGAGTGGGCGCGGACACTGAAGCTTTCTTT
15	.	TRBJ1-6	TRBV15	TRBD1	CATSVKTGDNSPLHF	TGTGCCACCAGCGTTAAGACAGGGGATAATTCACCCCTCCACTTT
16	.	TRBJ2-7	TRBV6-5	.	CASSYEAQALSYEQYF	TGTGCCAGCAGTTACGAGGCACAGGCCTTGTCCTACGAGCAGTACTTC
16	.	TRBJ2-5	TRBV4-1	.	CASSQVIWASKETQYF	TGCGCCAGCAGCCAAGTAATATGGGCTTCTAAGGAGACCCAGTACTTC
15	.	TRBJ2-2	TRBV7-3	.	CASSTGGMNTGELFF	TGTGCCAGCAGCACGGGGGGCATGAACACCGGGGAGCTGTTTTTT
14	.	TRBJ2-5	TRBV7-9	TRBD2	CASSLAGGSETQYF	TGTGCCAGCAGCTTAGCGGGGGGGTCGGAGACCCAGTACTTC
13	.	TRBJ1-3	TRBV10-3	.	CAIRAGPGNTIYF	TGTGCCATCAGAGCGGGACCGGGAAACACCATATATTTT
16	.	TRBJ2-3	TRBV7-3	TRBD2	CASSPTAGGPSDTQYF	TGTGCCAGCAGCCCCACAGCGGGGGGGCCATCAGATACGCAGTATTTT
16	.	TRBJ2-4	TRBV19	TRBD1	CASAGQELGAKNIQYF	TGTGCCAGCGCGGGACAGGAGCTTGGGGCCAAAAACATTCAGTACTTC
15	.	TRBJ1-2	TRBV7-2	TRBD1	CASSLARGTHYGYTF	TGTGCCAGCAGCTTAGCCAGGGGGACGCACTATGGCTACACCTTC
15	.	TRBJ2-7	TRBV27	TRBD1	CASSSPRTGAYEQYF	TGTGCCAGCAGCTCCCCCCGGACAGGAGCCTACGAGCAGTACTTC
14	.	TRBJ2-3	TRBV4-1	.	CASSQIAGTDTQYF	TGCGCCAGCAGCCAGATTGCAGGGACAGATACGCAGTATTTT
14	.	TRBJ2-1	TRBV9	TRBD2	CASKTGLAGNEQFF	TGTGCCAGCAAAACGGGACTAGCGGGCAATGAGCAGTTCTTC
14	.	TRBJ2-2	TRBV18	.	CASSPGGDTGELFF	TGTGCCAGCTCACCCGGCGGGGACACCGGGGAGCTGTTTTTT
13	.	TRBJ2-7	TRBV7-6	.	CASSLVRGVEQYF	TGTGCCAGCAGCTTAGTCAGGGGGGTTGAGCAGTACTTC
12	once	TRBJ1-5	TRBV6-5	.	CASRREDQPQHF	TGTGCCAGCAGGAGGGAGGATCAGCCCCAGCATTTT
15	.	TRBJ1-4	TRBV2	TRBD1	CASRPLGTANEKLFF	TGTGCCAGCAGACCCCTAGGGACAGCAAATGAAAAACTGTTTTTT
14	.	TRBJ1-1	TRBV6-5	.	CASIGLGRNTEAFF	TGTGCCAGCATAGGACTTGGTAGAAACACTGAAGCTTTCTTT
15	.	TRBJ1-1	TRBV5-1	.	CASSLVSGGRTEAFF	TGCGCCAGCAGCTTGGTTTCTGGAGGGCGGACTGAAGCTTTCTTT
14	.	TRBJ2-7	TRBV4-1	TRBD2	CASSPAGLPYEQYF	TGCGCCAGCAGCCCAGCGGGACTTCCCTACGAGCAGTACTTC
16	few	TRBJ2-2	TRBV15	.	CATSRAGESITGELFF	TGTGCCACCAGCAGAGCAGGGGAAAGCATAACCGGGGAGCTGTTTTTT
17	.	TRBJ2-3	TRBV5-8	TRBD2	CASSLGVAGVGTDTQYF	TGTGCCAGCAGCTTGGGGGTAGCGGGGGTGGGCACAGATACGCAGTATTTT
15	.	TRBJ2-7	TRBV6-1	TRBD1	CASSKLGTGAYEQYF	TGTGCCAGTTCGAAACTCGGGACAGGTGCCTACGAGCAGTACTTC
14	.	TRBJ2-3	TRBV28	.	CASSLTTSTDTQYF	TGTGCCAGCAGTCTAACGACTAGCACAGATACGCAGTATTTT
14	.	TRBJ1-6	TRBV28	.	CASRTYPSNSPLHF	TGTGCCAGCAGAACCTACCCAAGTAATTCACCCCTCCACTTT
17	.	TRBJ2-7	TRBV7-9	TRBD2	CASSLAGGLADSAEQYF	TGTGCCAGCAGCTTAGCGGGGGGACTAGCAGACAGTGCCGAGCAGTACTTC
13	.	TRBJ1-1	TRBV6-6	.	CASSPGRGTEAFF	TGTGCCAGCAGTCCGGGGAGGGGCACTGAAGCTTTCTTT
15	.	TRBJ1-2	TRBV28	TRBD1	CASSSVLRTGYGYTF	TGTGCCAGCAGCTCTGTCCTACGGACAGGATATGGCTACACCTTC
14	.	TRBJ2-7	TRBV11-1	TRBD2	CASSEAGGFYEQYF	TGTGCCAGCAGTGAAGCGGGGGGGTTCTACGAGCAGTACTTC
15	.	TRBJ2-7	TRBV5-1	TRBD1	CASSERTGGTYEQYF	TGCGCCAGCAGCGAAAGGACAGGGGGGACCTACGAGCAGTACTTC
14	.	TRBJ1-2	TRBV19	.	CASSIGGRNYGYTF	TGTGCCAGTAGTATAGGAGGTCGGAACTATGGCTACACCTTC
13	.	TRBJ2-3	TRBV10-3	TRBD2	CAIGRGGPDTQYF	TGTGCCATCGGGCGGGGGGGCCCAGATACGCAGTATTTT
16	.	TRBJ2-1	TRBV27	TRBD2	CASSFSAGMAYNEQFF	TGTGCCAGCAGTTTCTCAGCGGGAATGGCCTACAATGAGCAGTTCTTC
13	.	TRBJ1-5	TRBV30	TRBD1	CAWGGQDNQPQHF	TGTGCCTGGGGGGGACAGGATAATCAGCCCCAGCATTTT
15	.	TRBJ1-3	TRBV6-5	TRBD1	CASRPQTGYGNTIYF	TGTGCCAGCAGACCCCAGACAGGGTATGGAAACACCATATATTTT
15	once	TRBJ2-1	TRBV7-9	.	CASSLGWGDYNEQFF	TGTGCCAGCAGCTTAGGGTGGGGGGACTACAATGAGCAGTTCTTC
15	few	TRBJ2-6	TRBV6-1	.	CASSETGSGANVLTF	TGTGCCAGCAGTGAAACGGGATCTGGGGCCAACGTCCTGACTTTC
15	.	TRBJ1-4	TRBV5-1	TRBD1	CASSLAGQGSEKLFF	TGCGCCAGCAGCTTGGCGGGACAGGGAAGCGAAAAACTGTTTTTT
14	.	TRBJ2-5	TRBV2	TRBD2	CASPSVSGGETQYF	TGTGCCAGCCCCTCCGTGAGCGGGGGAGAGACCCAGTACTTC
14	.	TRBJ1-1	TRBV5-4	.	CASSTIEEGTEAFF	TGTGCCAGCAGTACGATTGAGGAGGGCACTGAAGCTTTCTTT
18	.	TRBJ2-1	TRBV5-6	TRBD1	CASSLYVGWQGANNEQFF	TGTGCCAGCAGCTTGTACGTTGGGTGGCAGGGGGCGAACAATGAGCAGTTCTTC
15	once	TRBJ1-2	TRBV5-6	.	CASSLGRGSNYGYTF	TGTGCCAGCAGCTTGGGACGCGGCTCTAACTATGGCTACACCTTC
15	.	TRBJ1-1	TRBV27	.	CASEPRGIGDTEAFF	TGTGCCAGCGAACCCAGGGGAATTGGGGACACTGAAGCTTTCTTT
15	.	TRBJ2-5	TRBV25-1	TRBD2	CASIRTSGLQETQYF	TGTGCCAGCATACGGACTAGCGGCCTTCAAGAGACCCAGTACTTC
13	.	TRBJ1-1	TRBV10-3	.	CAIRDIQNTEAFF	TGTGCCATAAGGGACATCCAGAACACTGAAGCTTTCTTT
16	.	TRBJ1-3	TRBV27	.	CASSRIGGDSGNTIYF	TGTGCCAGCAGTCGGATCGGGGGGGACTCTGGAAACACCATATATTTT